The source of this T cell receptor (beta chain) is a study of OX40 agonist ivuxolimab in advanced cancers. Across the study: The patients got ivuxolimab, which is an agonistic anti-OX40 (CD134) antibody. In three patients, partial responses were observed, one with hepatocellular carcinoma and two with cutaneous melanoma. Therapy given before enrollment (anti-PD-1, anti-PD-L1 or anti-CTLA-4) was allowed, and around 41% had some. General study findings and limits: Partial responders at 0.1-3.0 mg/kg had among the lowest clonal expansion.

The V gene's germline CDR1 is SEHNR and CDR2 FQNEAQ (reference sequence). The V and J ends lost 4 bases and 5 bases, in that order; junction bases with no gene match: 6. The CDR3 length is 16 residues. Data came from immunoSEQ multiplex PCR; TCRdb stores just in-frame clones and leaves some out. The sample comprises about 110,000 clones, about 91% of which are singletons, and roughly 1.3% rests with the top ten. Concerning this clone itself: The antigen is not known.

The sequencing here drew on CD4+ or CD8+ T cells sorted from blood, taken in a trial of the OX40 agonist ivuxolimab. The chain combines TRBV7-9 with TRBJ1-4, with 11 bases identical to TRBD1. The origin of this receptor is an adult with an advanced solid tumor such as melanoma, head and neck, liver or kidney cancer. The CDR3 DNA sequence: TGTGCCAGCAGCTCGGGACAGGGGGTGATGAATGAAAAACTGTTTTTT. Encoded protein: CASSSGQGVMNEKLFF.